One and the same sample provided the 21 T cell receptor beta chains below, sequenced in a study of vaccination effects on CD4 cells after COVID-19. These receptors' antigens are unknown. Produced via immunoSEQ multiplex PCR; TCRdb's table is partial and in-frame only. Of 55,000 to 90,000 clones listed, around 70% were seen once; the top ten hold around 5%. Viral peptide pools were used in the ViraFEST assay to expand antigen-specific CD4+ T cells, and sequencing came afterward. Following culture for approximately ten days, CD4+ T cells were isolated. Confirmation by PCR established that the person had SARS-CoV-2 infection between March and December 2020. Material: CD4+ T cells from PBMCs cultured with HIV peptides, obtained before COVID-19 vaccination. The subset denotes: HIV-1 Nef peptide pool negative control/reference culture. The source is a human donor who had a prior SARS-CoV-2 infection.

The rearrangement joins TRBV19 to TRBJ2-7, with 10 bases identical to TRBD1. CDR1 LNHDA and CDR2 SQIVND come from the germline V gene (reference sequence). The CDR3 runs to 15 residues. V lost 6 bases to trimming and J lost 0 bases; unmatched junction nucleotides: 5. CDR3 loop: CASSRQGADSYEQYF. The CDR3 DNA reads TGTGCCAGTAGCAGACAGGGGGCAGACTCCTACGAGCAGTACTTC.

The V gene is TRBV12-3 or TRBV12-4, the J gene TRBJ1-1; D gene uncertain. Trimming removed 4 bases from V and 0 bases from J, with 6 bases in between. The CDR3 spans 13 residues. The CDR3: CASSYDLNTEAFF. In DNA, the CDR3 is TGTGCCAGCAGTTATGACCTGAACACTGAAGCTTTCTTT.

CDR3 DNA: TGTGCCAGCAGCCAAGCCCAGGGAGGCTACACCTTC. It is translated as CASSQAQGGYTF. This chain uses TRBV3-1 (or the pseudogene TRBV3-2) with TRBJ1-2; maybe TRBD1 (5 bases). The germline CDR1 and CDR2 sequences are LGHDT and YNNKEL (reference sequence). This CDR3 is built from 12 residues. Between the trimmed V and J ends, which lost 1 base and 8 bases, there was a span of 8 bases.

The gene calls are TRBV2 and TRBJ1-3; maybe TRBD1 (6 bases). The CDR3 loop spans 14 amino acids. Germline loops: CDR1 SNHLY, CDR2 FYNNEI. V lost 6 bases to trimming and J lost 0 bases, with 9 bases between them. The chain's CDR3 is CASRQGYSGNTIYF. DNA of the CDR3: TGTGCCAGCAGACAGGGTTACTCTGGAAACACCATATATTTT. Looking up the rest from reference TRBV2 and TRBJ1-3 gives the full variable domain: EPEVTQTPSHQVTQMGQEVILRCVPISNHLYFYWYRQILGQKVEFLVSFYNNEISEKSEIFDDQFSVERPDGSNFTLKIRSTKLEDSAMYFCASRQGYSGNTIYFGEGSWLTVV.

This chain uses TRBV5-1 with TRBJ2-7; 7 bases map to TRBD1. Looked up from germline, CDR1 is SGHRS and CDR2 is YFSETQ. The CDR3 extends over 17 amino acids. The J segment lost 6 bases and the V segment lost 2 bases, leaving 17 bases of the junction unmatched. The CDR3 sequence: CASSFRQGELVRGEQYF. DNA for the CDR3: TGCGCCAGCAGCTTTCGACAGGGTGAACTGGTACGGGGCGAGCAGTACTTC. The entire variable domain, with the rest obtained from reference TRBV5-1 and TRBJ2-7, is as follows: KAGVTQTPRYLIKTRGQQVTLSCSPISGHRSVSWYQQTPGQGLQFLFEYFSETQRNKGNFPGRFSGRQFSNSRSEMNVSTLELGDSALYLCASSFRQGELVRGEQYFGPGTRLTVT.

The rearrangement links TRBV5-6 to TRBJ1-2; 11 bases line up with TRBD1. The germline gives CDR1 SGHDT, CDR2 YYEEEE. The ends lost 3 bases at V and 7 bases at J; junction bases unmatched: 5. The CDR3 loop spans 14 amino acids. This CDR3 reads CASSWGQGVIGYTF. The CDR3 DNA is TGTGCCAGCAGCTGGGGACAGGGGGTGATTGGCTACACCTTC.

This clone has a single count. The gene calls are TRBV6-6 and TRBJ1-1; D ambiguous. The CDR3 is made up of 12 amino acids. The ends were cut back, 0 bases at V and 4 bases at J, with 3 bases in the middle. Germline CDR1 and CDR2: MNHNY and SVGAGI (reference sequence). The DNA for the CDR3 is TGTGCCAGCAGTTACTCGAGCACTGAAGCTTTCTTT. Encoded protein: CASSYSSTEAFF.

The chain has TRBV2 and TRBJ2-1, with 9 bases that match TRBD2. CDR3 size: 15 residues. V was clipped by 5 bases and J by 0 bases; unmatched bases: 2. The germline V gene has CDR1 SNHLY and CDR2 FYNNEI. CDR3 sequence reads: CASSLAGFSYNEQFF. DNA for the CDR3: TGTGCCAGCAGTCTAGCGGGGTTCTCCTACAATGAGCAGTTCTTC.

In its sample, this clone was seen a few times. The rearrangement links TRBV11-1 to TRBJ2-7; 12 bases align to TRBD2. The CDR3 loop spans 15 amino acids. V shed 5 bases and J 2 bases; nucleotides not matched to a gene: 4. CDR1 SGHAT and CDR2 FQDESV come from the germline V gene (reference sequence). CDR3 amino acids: CASSTASGRAYEQYF. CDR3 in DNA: TGTGCCAGCAGCACAGCTAGCGGGAGGGCCTACGAGCAGTACTTC.

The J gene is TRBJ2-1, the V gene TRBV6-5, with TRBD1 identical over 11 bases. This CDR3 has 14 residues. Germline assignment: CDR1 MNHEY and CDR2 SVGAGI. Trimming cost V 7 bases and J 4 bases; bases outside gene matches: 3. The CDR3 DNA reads TGTGCCAGCAACCGGGACAGGGGGTACAATGAGCAGTTCTTC. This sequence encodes CASNRDRGYNEQFF.

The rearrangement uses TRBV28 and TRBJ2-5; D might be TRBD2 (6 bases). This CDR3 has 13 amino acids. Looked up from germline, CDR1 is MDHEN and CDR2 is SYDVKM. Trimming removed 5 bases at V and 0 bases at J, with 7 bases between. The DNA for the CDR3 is TGTGCCAGCAGTGGGGGGTACCAAGAGACCCAGTACTTC. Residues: CASSGGYQETQYF. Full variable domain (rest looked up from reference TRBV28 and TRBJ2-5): DVKVTQSSRYLVKRTGEKVFLECVQDMDHENMFWYRQDPGLGLRLIYFSYDVKMKEKGDIPEGYSVSREKKERFSLILESASTNQTSMYLCASSGGYQETQYFGPGTRLLVL.

CDR3 sequence: CASSIGTAPSVEKLFF. CDR3 nucleotide sequence: TGTGCCAGTAGTATCGGGACAGCTCCTTCGGTTGAAAAACTGTTTTTT. V gene TRBV19 combines with J gene TRBJ1-4, with 7 nucleotides matching TRBD1. Trimming took 3 bases from V and 7 from J; bases not matched to a gene: 11. CDR1 and CDR2 from the germline V gene are LNHDA and SQIVND (reference sequence). This CDR3 is 16 amino acids long.

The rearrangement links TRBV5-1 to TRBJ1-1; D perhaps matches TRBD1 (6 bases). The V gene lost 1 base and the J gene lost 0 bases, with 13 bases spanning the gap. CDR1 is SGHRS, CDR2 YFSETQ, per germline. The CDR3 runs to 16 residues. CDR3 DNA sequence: TGCGCCAGCAGCTTGCTGGCAGGGGCCGTGAACACTGAAGCTTTCTTT. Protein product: CASSLLAGAVNTEAFF.

The CDR3 sequence is CASSLWDTALGQPQHF. The CDR3 nucleotides are TGTGCCAGCAGCTTGTGGGACACTGCACTGGGTCAGCCCCAGCATTTT. The chain couples TRBV5-6 to TRBJ1-5; D perhaps matches TRBD1 (6 bases). Germline lookup yields CDR1 SGHDT and CDR2 YYEEEE. V lost 1 base and J lost 6, with 17 bases in between. This CDR3 is 16 amino acids long. The full variable domain, rest sourced from reference TRBV5-6 and TRBJ1-5, is DAGVTQSPTHLIKTRGQQVTLRCSPKSGHDTVSWYQQALGQGPQFIFQYYEEEERQRGNFPDRFSGHQFPNYSSELNVNALLLGDSALYLCASSLWDTALGQPQHFGDGTRLSIL.

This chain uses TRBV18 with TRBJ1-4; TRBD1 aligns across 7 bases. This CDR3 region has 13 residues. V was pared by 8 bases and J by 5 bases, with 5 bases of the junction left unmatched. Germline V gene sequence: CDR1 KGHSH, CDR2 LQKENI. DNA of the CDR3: TGTGCCAGCAGCCGGGACAGAAATGAAAAACTGTTTTTT. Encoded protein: CASSRDRNEKLFF.

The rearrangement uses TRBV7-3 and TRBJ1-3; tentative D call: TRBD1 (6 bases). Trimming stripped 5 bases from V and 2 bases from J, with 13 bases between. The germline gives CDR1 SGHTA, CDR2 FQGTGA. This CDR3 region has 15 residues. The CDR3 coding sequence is TGTGCCAGCAGCCCGACAGGTCCGCCTGGAAACACCATATATTTT. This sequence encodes CASSPTGPPGNTIYF.

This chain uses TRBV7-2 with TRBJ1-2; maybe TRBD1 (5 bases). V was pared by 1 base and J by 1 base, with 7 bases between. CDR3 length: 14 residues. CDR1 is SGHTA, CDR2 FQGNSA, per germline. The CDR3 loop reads CASSLGGRNYGYTF. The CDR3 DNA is TGTGCCAGCAGCTTAGGGGGACGTAACTATGGCTACACCTTC.

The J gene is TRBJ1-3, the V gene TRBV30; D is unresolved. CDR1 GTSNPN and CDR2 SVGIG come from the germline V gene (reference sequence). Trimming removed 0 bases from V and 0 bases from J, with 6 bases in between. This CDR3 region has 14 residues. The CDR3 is CAWSVWGSGNTIYF. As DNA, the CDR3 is TGTGCCTGGAGTGTCTGGGGCTCTGGAAACACCATATATTTT.

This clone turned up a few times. CDR3 residues: CATGQVGEQFF. CDR3 sequence (DNA): TGTGCCACCGGACAGGTAGGCGAGCAGTTCTTC. The chain joins TRBV10-3 to TRBJ2-1, with 7 bases aligning to TRBD1. Unmatched junction bases numbered 7, after V lost 10 bases and J lost 10 bases. Germline CDR1 ENHRY, CDR2 SYGVKD. The CDR3 is made up of 11 amino acids.

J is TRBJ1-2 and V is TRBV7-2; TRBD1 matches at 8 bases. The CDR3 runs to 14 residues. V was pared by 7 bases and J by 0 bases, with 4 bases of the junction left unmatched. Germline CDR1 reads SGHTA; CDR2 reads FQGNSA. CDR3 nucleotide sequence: TGTGCCAGCACCGGGACAGGATCTAACTATGGCTACACCTTC. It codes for CASTGTGSNYGYTF.

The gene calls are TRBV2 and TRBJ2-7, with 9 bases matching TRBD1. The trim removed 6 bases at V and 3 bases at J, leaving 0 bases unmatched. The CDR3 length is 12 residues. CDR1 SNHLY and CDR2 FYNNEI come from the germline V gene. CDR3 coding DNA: TGTGCCAGCAGGGACAGGGGCTACGAGCAGTACTTC. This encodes CASRDRGYEQYF.